This paragraph reports one T cell receptor beta chain. Its antigen is currently unknown. These data are taken from a study of cytomegalovirus exposure and HLA in healthy donors. The study, taken as a whole, reports: The study labeled fewer than 200 TCR beta chains cytomegalovirus-associated. In a later analysis, HLA-C alleles had the fewest associated TCRs, DRB1 alleles the most. As a later analysis showed, a missense DCLRE1C variant was linked to trimming of TCR beta V- and J-genes.

Trimming shortened V by 5 bases and J by 5 bases, and 6 bases separated the two germline ends. Germline V gives CDR1 LNHDA, CDR2 SQIVND (reference sequence). This CDR3 spans 12 amino acids. Researchers ran the PCR with 60 Vbeta and 13 Jbeta primers. Sequenced by immunoSEQ multiplex PCR; TCRdb stores in-frame clones only, minus some. This repertoire includes 150,000 or so clones. V gene TRBV19 combines with J gene TRBJ1-4; no firm D call. The sample was PBMCs. This clonotype was obtained from a woman aged 45-60 years in good health and CMV-seronegative. The CDR3 spells CASSAYNEKLFF. The CDR3, as DNA: TGTGCCAGTAGTGCGTACAATGAAAAACTGTTTTTT.